The subject of this entry is one TCR beta chain. The entry originates in a study of blood T cell repertoires in COVID-19. Study-level information: Sources were T cells, B-cell-depleted T cells, or PBMCs; the material itself was cDNA or gDNA.

In the original processing: Quantification of nucleated cells was approximated via reference gene primer amplification. Profiled with immunoSEQ multiplex PCR; TCRdb holds only in-frame clones, not every one. V, J and clone size were drawn from that table, and D and trimming were deduced from the DNA. In the table there are 110,000 or so clones, roughly 85% of which are singletons. The CDR3 contains 13 residues. CDR1 is SEHNR, CDR2 FQNEAQ, per germline (reference sequence). With 4 bases clipped from V and 8 bases from J, the junction kept 6 bases outside the gene matches. The chain employs TRBV7-9 and TRBJ1-2; the match to TRBD1 covers 8 bases. The sample taken for sequencing was peripheral blood. This receptor was identified in a man aged 40-50 years with acute or convalescent COVID-19. The DNA for the CDR3 is TGTGCCAGCAGCTCCCAGGGGGCTCTAGGCTACACCTTC. This encodes CASSSQGALGYTF.